The clone carrying this TCR beta chain was detected a few times. This specimen belongs to a study of control samples from healthy donors and cancer patients. Germline CDR1 and CDR2: MNHEY and SVGEGT. The CDR3 covers 15 residues. V lost 2 bases and J 0 bases, leaving 8 bases between the germline ends. The data were produced by immunoSEQ multiplex PCR, yet TCRdb's version contains in-frame clones alone and is incomplete. The sample lists 100,000 to 130,000 clones; almost 85% were seen once. This clonotype was sampled from a man aged 18 to 29 in good health. The sequenced sample consisted of blood. The V call is TRBV6-2 or TRBV6-3, the J call TRBJ1-5, with no clear D. This CDR3 is CASSYEGYSNQPQHF. In DNA form, the CDR3 reads TGTGCCAGCAGTTACGAGGGATATAGCAATCAGCCCCAGCATTTT.